This record covers a single T cell receptor beta chain. As yet, its antigen is unknown. Some clones are missing from TCRdb's copy, which holds only in-frame ones; the method was immunoSEQ multiplex PCR. The sample has nearly 7,000 clones; roughly 63% are singletons. This entry belongs to a study of PD-1 blockade in classical Hodgkin lymphoma. General study findings and limits: Whereas CD4+ TCR diversity had risen significantly by C4D1, CD8+ TCR diversity had not. Relapsed/refractory patients reportedly had lower baseline diversity than newly diagnosed patients. Complete responders matched newly diagnosed patients in baseline diversity.

Time point in this sample: cycle 4 day 1 (C4D1), after 6 weeks of nivolumab. Every single patient, without exception, relapsed after autologous stem cell transplantation, and brentuximab vedotin exposure varied. Magnetic negative selection was used to purify CD8+ T cells from thawed PBMCs. Sequencing was performed on CD8+ T cells from blood, taken before the fourth cycle of nivolumab. This clonotype originated in a human donor with classical Hodgkin lymphoma.

The CDR3 loop is CASSAGTSGRSGTDTQYF. DNA for the CDR3: TGTGCCAGCAGTGCCGGGACTAGCGGGAGGAGCGGCACAGATACGCAGTATTTT. V and J are TRBV28 and TRBJ2-3; 15 bases align to TRBD2. The CDR3 is made up of 18 amino acids. Germline V gene lookup returns CDR1 MDHEN and CDR2 SYDVKM. J lost 1 base, V lost 5 bases, and 7 bases had no gene match.